This entry lists 15 T cell receptor beta chains sequenced from one sample in a study of blood T cell repertoires in COVID-19. The repertoire was sequenced with immunoSEQ multiplex PCR; TCRdb's copy has only in-frame clones and lacks some. This sample has approximately 150,000 clones, with approximately 90% found just once. Sequencing input: peripheral blood. All receptors come from a woman aged 55-69 years with active COVID-19.

The CDR3 loop reads CASSLARNRGSEAFF. CDR3 DNA sequence: TGTGCCAGCAGCTTAGCGCGGAACAGGGGCTCTGAAGCTTTCTTT. This chain joins TRBV7-6 and TRBJ1-1; 7 nucleotides agree with TRBD1. CDR3 length: 15 residues. The V gene end was trimmed by 0 bases and the J gene end by 6 bases; junction bases not matched to a gene: 7. Germline loops: CDR1 SGHVS, CDR2 FNYEAQ.

The chain is built from TRBV27 and TRBJ2-2, with TRBD2 matching over 7 bases. Germline V gene sequence: CDR1 MNHEY, CDR2 SMNVEV (reference sequence). The CDR3 has 16 amino acids. Trimming removed 10 bases from V and 2 bases from J; junction bases left unmatched: 13. This CDR3 is CATGPEGRVNTGELFF. The DNA for the CDR3 is TGTGCCACGGGGCCTGAAGGGAGGGTAAACACCGGGGAGCTGTTTTTT.

This chain's CDR3 is CATSRVQGAVYNEQFF. CDR3 nucleotide sequence: TGTGCCACCAGCAGAGTCCAGGGGGCGGTTTACAATGAGCAGTTCTTC. This rearrangement joins TRBV15 to TRBJ2-1, with TRBD1 matching 8 bases. CDR1 is LNHNV and CDR2 is YYDKDF in the germline V gene (reference sequence). With V trimmed by 1 base and J by 4 bases, 6 bases remained unmatched. This CDR3 has 16 residues.

The rearrangement uses TRBV20-1 and TRBJ2-7; perhaps TRBD2 as D (5 bases). The germline V gene encodes CDR1 DFQATT and CDR2 SNEGSKA (reference sequence). The V and J ends lost 5 bases and 12 bases respectively, with 17 bases between them. CDR3 length: 11 amino acids. This CDR3 is CSASQTSGLYF. CDR3 bases: TGCAGTGCTTCTCAAACCTCGGGGTTGTACTTC.

The J gene is TRBJ1-2, the V gene TRBV12-2. TRBV12-2 is annotated as a pseudogene. The CDR3 length is 19 residues. The CDR3 DNA is TGTGCAAGTCGCTTAGTTAGGACTATCGGGGAGGGGCAAGGCTATGGCTACACCTTC. This encodes CASRLVRTIGEGQGYGYTF.

The gene calls are TRBV5-4 and TRBJ2-1, with 10 bases aligning to TRBD2. CDR3 length: 17 residues. Germline V lookup: CDR1 SGHNT, CDR2 YYREEE (reference sequence). V gave up 2 bases and J gave up 9 bases; unmatched junction bases: 14. The CDR3 nucleotides are TGTGCCAGCAGCTTTGCCTCGGGGCTAGCGGGAGTGCTTGAGCAGTTCTTC. Translation gives CASSFASGLAGVLEQFF.

The chain recombines TRBV13 with TRBJ2-7, with no clear D. Germline CDR1 PRHDT, CDR2 FYEKMQ (reference sequence). This CDR3 is built from 13 residues. V was cut by 1 base and J by 3 bases, with 7 bases left in between. CDR3 nucleotide sequence: TGTGCCAGCAGCTTAGTCACTCACTACGAGCAGTACTTC. This translates into CASSLVTHYEQYF.

The gene calls are TRBV7-9 and TRBJ2-3, with 14 bases lining up with TRBD2. The CDR3 runs 18 residues. The V and J ends lost 1 base and 0 bases, in that order; junction bases with no gene match: 3. Germline V gene sequence: CDR1 SEHNR, CDR2 FQNEAQ (reference sequence). CDR3 in amino acids: CASSLGGLAGASTDTQYF. The CDR3 DNA is TGTGCCAGCAGCTTAGGGGGACTAGCGGGAGCTAGCACAGATACGCAGTATTTT.

The V gene is TRBV30, the J gene TRBJ2-5, with D possibly matching TRBD2 (6 bases). V lost 0 bases to trimming and J lost 1 base, with 9 bases between them. The germline V gene encodes CDR1 GTSNPN and CDR2 SVGIG (reference sequence). The CDR3 totals 14 residues. Written as DNA, the CDR3 is TGTGCCTGGAGTGTTCGCGGGGTCCAAGAGACCCAGTACTTC. Translation: CAWSVRGVQETQYF.

This clone showed up just once. The chain carries TRBV7-9 and TRBJ1-1; D uncertain. Germline V gene data show CDR1 as SEHNR and CDR2 as FQNEAQ (reference sequence). The CDR3 consists of 13 residues. Trimming stripped 1 base from V and 4 bases from J, with 7 bases between. The CDR3 loop reads CASSLVGSTEAFF. DNA of the CDR3: TGTGCCAGCAGCTTAGTGGGGAGCACTGAAGCTTTCTTT.

In this sample, this clone turned up a few times. The chain employs TRBV19 and TRBJ2-5; TRBD2 aligns across 7 bases. The CDR3 contains 16 residues. After removal of 6 bases from V and 2 bases from J, the junction contained 12 bases not matched to a gene. Per germline, CDR1 LNHDA and CDR2 SQIVND (reference sequence). In nucleotides, the CDR3 is TGTGCCAGTAGCCCCGGGCCCGGGACTATTCAAGAGACCCAGTACTTC. It codes for CASSPGPGTIQETQYF.

The rearrangement links TRBV4-2 to TRBJ1-5; TRBD1 matches 10 bases. Per germline, CDR1 LGHNA and CDR2 YNFKEQ. CDR3 length equals 13 residues. Trimming removed 8 bases from V and 4 bases from J; junction bases left unmatched: 2. The CDR3 sequence: CASGTGVNQPQHF. The CDR3 bases are TGTGCCAGCGGGACAGGGGTTAATCAGCCCCAGCATTTT.

The CDR3 DNA reads as TGTGCCAGCAGCACCCCCCCAATAGCGGGAGTTATGTGGGAGCAGTACTTC. Its translation is CASSTPPIAGVMWEQYF. The V and J genes are TRBV21-1 and TRBJ2-7; the D call of TRBD2 is as the table states it, not checked on the DNA. TRBV21-1 is annotated as a pseudogene. This CDR3 comprises 17 residues.

The V call is TRBV7-3, the J call TRBJ2-1; TRBD2 agrees at 14 bases. Germline CDR1 reads SGHTA; CDR2 reads FQGTGA. This CDR3 spans 19 amino acids. V lost 1 base and J lost 6; bases outside the gene matches: 11. The CDR3: CASSLMGGGLAGGSNEQFF. CDR3 coding DNA: TGTGCCAGCAGCTTAATGGGGGGAGGACTAGCGGGAGGCTCCAATGAGCAGTTCTTC.

The chain uses TRBV20-1 and TRBJ2-7; the D is unclear. CDR1 and CDR2 (germline): DFQATT, SNEGSKA (reference sequence). Trimming removed 3 bases from V and 2 bases from J, with 8 bases in between. The CDR3 is 12 amino acids. CDR3 region: CSASAITYEQYF. The CDR3 region has the DNA TGCAGTGCTAGTGCTATTACCTACGAGCAGTACTTC.